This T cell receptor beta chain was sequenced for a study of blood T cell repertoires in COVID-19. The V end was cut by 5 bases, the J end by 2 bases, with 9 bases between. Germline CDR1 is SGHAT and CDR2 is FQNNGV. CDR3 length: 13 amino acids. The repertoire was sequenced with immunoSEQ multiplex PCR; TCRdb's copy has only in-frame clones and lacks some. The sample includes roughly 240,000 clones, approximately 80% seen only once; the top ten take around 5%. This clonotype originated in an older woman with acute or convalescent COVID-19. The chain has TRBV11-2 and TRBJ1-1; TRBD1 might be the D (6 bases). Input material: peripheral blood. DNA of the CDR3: TGTGCCAGCAGCCACGGGACAAACACTGAAGCTTTCTTT. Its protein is CASSHGTNTEAFF. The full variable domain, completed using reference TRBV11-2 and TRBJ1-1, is EAGVAQSPRYKIIEKRQSVAFWCNPISGHATLYWYQQILGQGPKLLIQFQNNGVVDDSQLPKDRFSAERLKGVDSTLKIQPAKLEDSAVYLCASSHGTNTEAFFGQGTRLTVV.